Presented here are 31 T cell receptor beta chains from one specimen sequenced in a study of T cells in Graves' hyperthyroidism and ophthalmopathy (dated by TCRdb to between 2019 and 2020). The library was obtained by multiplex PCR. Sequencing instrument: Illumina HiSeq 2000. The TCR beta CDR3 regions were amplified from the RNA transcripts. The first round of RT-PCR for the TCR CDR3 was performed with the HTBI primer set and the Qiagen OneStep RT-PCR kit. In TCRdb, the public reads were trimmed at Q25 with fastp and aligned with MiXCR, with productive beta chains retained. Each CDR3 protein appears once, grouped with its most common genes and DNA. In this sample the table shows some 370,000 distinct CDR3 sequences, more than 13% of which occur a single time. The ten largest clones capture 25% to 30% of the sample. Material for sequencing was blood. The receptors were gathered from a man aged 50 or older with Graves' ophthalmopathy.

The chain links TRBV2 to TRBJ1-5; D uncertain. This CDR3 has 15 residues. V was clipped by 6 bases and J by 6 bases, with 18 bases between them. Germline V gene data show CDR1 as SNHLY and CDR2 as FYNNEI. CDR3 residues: CASSGDFPAGQPQHF. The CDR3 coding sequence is TGTGCCAGCAGCGGCGACTTCCCGGCAGGTCAGCCCCAGCATTTT.

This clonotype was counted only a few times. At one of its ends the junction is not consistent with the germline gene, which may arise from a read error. CDR3 sequence: CASRVTLNTDAFF. CDR3 nucleotide sequence: TGTGCCAGCAGGGTGACACTGAACACTGACGCTTTCTTT. The V call is TRBV5-6, the J call TRBJ1-1; D is unresolved. The CDR3 totals 13 residues. Germline V gene data show CDR1 as SGHDT and CDR2 as YYEEEE.

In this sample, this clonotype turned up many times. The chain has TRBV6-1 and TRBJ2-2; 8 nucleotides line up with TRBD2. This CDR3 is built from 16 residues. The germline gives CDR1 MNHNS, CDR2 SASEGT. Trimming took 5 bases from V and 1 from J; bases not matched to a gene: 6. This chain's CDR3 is CASSHGLAQNTGELFF. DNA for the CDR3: TGTGCCAGCAGTCACGGACTAGCCCAGAACACCGGGGAGCTGTTTTTT.

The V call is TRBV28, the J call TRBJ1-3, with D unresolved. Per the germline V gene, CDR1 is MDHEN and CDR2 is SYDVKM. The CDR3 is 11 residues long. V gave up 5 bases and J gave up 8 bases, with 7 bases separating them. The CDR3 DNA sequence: TGTGCCAGCAGTGTCGAATACACCATATATTTT. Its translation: CASSVEYTIYF.

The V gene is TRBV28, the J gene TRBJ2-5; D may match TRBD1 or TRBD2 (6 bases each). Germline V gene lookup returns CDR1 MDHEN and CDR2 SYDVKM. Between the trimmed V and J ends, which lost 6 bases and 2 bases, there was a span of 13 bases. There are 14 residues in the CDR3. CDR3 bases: TGTGCCAGCAGATCGCAGGGGAGGCAAGAGACCCAGTACTTC. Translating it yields CASRSQGRQETQYF.

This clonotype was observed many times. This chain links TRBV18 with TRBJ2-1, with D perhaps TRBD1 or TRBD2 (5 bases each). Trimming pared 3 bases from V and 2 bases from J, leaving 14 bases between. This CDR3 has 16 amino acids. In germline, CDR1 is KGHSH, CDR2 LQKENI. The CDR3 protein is CASSPLGAGTYNEQFF. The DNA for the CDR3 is TGTGCCAGCTCACCCCTCGGGGCGGGTACCTACAATGAGCAGTTCTTC.

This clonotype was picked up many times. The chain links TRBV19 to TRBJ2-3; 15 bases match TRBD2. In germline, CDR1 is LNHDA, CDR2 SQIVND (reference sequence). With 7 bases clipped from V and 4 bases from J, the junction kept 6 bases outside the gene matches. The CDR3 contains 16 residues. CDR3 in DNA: TGTGCCAGTACCCAGGGACTAGCGGGAGGACCAGATACGCAGTATTTT. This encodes CASTQGLAGGPDTQYF.

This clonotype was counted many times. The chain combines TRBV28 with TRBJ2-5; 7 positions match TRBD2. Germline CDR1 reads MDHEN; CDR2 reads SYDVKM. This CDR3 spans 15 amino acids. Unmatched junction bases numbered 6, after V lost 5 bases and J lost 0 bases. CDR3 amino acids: CASSRLGGNQETQYF. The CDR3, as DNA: TGTGCCAGCAGTAGACTCGGGGGGAACCAAGAGACCCAGTACTTC.

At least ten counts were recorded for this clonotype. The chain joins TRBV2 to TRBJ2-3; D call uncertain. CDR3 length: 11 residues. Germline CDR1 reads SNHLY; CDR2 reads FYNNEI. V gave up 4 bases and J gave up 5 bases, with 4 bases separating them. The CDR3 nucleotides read TGTGCCAGCAGTGGGAGAGATACGCAGTATTTT. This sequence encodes CASSGRDTQYF. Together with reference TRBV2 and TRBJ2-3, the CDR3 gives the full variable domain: EPEVTQTPSHQVTQMGQEVILRCVPISNHLYFYWYRQILGQKVEFLVSFYNNEISEKSEIFDDQFSVERPDGSNFTLKIRSTKLEDSAMYFCASSGRDTQYFGPGTRLTVL.

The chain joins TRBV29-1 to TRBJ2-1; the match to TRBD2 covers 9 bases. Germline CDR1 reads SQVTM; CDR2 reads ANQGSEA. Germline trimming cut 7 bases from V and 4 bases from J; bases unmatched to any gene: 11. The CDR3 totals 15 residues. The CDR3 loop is CSGRREGGTYNEQFF. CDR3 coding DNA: TGCAGCGGACGGCGGGAGGGTGGGACTTACAATGAGCAGTTCTTC.

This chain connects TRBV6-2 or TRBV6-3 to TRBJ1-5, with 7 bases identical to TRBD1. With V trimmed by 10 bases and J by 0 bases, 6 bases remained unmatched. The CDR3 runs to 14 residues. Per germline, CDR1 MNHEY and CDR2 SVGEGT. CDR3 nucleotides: TGTGCCACGCACCAGGGGGGTAGCAATCAGCCCCAGCATTTT. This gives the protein CATHQGGSNQPQHF.

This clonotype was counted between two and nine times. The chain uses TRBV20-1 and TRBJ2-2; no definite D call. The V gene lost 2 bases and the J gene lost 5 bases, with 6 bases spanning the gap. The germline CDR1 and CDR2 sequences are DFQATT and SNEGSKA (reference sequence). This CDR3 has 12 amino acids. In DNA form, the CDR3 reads TGCAGTGCTAGAATGGGGACCGGGGAGCTGTTTTTT. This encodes CSARMGTGELFF.

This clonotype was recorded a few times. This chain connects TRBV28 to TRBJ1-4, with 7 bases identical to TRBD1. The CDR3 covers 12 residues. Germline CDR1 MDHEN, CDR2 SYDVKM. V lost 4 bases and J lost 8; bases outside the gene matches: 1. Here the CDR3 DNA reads TGTGCCAGCAGTTCGACAGGGGAAAAACTGTTTTTT. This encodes CASSSTGEKLFF.

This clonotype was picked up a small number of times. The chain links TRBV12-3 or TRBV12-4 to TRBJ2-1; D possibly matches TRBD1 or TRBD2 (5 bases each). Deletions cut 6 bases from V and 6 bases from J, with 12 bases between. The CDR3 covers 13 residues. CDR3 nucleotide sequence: TGTGCCAGCAGACGGGACCATGGCAATGAGCAGTTCTTC. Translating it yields CASRRDHGNEQFF.

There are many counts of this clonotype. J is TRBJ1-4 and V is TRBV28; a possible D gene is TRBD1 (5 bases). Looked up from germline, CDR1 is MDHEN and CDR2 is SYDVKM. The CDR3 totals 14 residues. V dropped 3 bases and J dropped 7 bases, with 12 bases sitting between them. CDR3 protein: CASSFGGIREKLFF. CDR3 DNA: TGTGCCAGCAGTTTCGGGGGGATCCGTGAAAAACTGTTTTTT.

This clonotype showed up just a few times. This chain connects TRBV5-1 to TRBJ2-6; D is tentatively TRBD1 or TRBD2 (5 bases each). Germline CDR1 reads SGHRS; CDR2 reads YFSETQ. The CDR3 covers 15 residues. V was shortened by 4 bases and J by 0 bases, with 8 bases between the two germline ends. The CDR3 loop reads CASSEGPSGANVLTF. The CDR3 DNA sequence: TGCGCCAGCAGCGAGGGGCCCTCTGGGGCCAACGTCCTGACTTTC.

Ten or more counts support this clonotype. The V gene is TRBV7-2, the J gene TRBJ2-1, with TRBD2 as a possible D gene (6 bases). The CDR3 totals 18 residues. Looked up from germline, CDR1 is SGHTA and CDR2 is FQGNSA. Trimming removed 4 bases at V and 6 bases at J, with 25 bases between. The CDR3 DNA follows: TGTGCCAGCAGCTCCCAGGTTGCGGGGTGGGGTAGAGGCAATGAGCAGTTCTTC. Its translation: CASSSQVAGWGRGNEQFF.

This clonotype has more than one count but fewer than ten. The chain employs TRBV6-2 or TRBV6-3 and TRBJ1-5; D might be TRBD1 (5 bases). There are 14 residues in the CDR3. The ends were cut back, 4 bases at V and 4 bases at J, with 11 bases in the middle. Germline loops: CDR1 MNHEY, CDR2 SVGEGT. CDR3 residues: CASSWGEGNQPQHF. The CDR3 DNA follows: TGTGCCAGCAGTTGGGGGGAGGGAAATCAGCCCCAGCATTTT.

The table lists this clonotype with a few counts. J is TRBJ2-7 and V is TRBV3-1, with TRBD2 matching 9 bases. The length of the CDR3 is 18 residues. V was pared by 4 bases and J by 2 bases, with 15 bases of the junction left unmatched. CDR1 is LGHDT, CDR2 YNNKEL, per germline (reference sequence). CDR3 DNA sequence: TGTGCCAGCAGCCCCCCAGGGGCCATGGCGGGAGGGCCCTACGAGCAGTACTTC. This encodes CASSPPGAMAGGPYEQYF.

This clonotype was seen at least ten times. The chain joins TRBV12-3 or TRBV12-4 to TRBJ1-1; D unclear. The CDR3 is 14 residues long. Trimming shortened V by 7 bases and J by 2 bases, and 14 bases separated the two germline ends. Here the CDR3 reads CASTLGGINTEAFF. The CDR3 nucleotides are TGTGCCAGCACCCTGGGAGGGATTAACACTGAAGCTTTCTTT.

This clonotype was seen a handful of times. The CDR3 DNA is TGTGCCAGCAGTTACTCGAGTCTAGCCCGATCGGGAGATACGCAGTATTTT. It yields the protein CASSYSSLARSGDTQYF. This chain joins TRBV6-7 and TRBJ2-3; D might be TRBD2 (5 bases). TRBV6-7 is sorted into the ORF group, with uncertain function. V lost 0 bases to trimming and J lost 5 bases, with 18 bases between them. The CDR3 is 17 residues long.

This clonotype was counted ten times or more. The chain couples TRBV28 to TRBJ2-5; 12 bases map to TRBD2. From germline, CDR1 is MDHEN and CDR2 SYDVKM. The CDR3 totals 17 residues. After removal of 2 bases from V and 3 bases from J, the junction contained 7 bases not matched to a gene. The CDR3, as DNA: TGTGCCAGCAGTTTACTAGCGGGAGGGCGCTTAAAAGAGACCCAGTACTTC. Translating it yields CASSLLAGGRLKETQYF. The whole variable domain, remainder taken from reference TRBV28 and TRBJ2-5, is DVKVTQSSRYLVKRTGEKVFLECVQDMDHENMFWYRQDPGLGLRLIYFSYDVKMKEKGDIPEGYSVSREKKERFSLILESASTNQTSMYLCASSLLAGGRLKETQYFGPGTRLLVL.

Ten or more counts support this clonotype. DNA for the CDR3: TGTGCCAGCAGTGAAGGGCGGGGGGCCGACTATGGCTACACCTTC. The encoded protein is CASSEGRGADYGYTF. This sequence joins TRBV2 and TRBJ1-2; D is possibly TRBD1 (6 bases). The germline gives CDR1 SNHLY, CDR2 FYNNEI. Trimming took 1 base from V and 3 from J, leaving 12 bases between them. CDR3 length equals 15 residues.

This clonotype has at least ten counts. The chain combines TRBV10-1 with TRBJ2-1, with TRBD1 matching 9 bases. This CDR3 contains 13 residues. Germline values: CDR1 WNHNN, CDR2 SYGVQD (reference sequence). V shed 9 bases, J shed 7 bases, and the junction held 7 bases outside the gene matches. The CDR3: CARTGTGSNEQFF. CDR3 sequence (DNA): TGCGCCAGGACTGGGACAGGGTCGAATGAGCAGTTCTTC.

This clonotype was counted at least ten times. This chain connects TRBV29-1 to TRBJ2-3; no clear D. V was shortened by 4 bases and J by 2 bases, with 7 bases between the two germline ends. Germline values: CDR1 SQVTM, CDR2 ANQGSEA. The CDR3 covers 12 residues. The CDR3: CSVGGFTDTQYF. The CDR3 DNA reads TGCAGCGTTGGTGGATTCACAGATACGCAGTATTTT.

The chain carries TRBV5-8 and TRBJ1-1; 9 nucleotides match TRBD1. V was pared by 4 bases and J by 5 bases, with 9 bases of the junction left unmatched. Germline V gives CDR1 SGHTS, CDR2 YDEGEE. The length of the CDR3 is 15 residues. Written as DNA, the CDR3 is TGTGCCAGCAGCCCCCCGGGACAGGGTGGGACTGAAGCTTTCTTT. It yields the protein CASSPPGQGGTEAFF.

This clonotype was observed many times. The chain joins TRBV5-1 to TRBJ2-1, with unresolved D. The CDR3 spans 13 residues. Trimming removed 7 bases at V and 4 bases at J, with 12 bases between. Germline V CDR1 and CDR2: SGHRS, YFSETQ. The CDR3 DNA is TGCGCCAGCGAACCTGACCTTTACAATGAGCAGTTCTTC. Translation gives CASEPDLYNEQFF.

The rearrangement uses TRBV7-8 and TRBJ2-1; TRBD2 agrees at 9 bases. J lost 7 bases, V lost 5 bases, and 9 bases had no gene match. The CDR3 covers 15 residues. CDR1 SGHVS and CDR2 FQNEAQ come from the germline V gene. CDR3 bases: TGTGCCAGCAGCCCTAGCGGGGTAGGGGATAATGAGCAGTTCTTC. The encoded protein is CASSPSGVGDNEQFF.

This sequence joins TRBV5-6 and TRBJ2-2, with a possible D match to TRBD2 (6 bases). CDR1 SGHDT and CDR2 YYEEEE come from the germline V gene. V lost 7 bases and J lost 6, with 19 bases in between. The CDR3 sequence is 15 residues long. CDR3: CASPPPATRAGELFF. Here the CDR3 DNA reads TGTGCCAGCCCACCGCCTGCGACTAGGGCCGGGGAGCTGTTTTTT.

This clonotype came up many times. This CDR3 is CASSPSRGIDPGYTF. The CDR3 DNA follows: TGTGCCAGCTCACCAAGTAGGGGTATTGACCCTGGCTACACCTTC. The chain links TRBV18 to TRBJ1-2; D may be TRBD1 (5 bases). The CDR3 is 15 amino acids. Trimming left V 2 bases short and J 7 bases short, with 17 bases between. Germline lookup yields CDR1 KGHSH and CDR2 LQKENI.

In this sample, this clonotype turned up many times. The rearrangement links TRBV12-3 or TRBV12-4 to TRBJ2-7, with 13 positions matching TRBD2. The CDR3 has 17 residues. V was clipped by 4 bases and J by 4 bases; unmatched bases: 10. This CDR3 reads CASSSQPGTSGKYEQYF. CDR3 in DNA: TGTGCCAGCAGTTCCCAACCCGGGACTAGCGGGAAGTACGAGCAGTACTTC.